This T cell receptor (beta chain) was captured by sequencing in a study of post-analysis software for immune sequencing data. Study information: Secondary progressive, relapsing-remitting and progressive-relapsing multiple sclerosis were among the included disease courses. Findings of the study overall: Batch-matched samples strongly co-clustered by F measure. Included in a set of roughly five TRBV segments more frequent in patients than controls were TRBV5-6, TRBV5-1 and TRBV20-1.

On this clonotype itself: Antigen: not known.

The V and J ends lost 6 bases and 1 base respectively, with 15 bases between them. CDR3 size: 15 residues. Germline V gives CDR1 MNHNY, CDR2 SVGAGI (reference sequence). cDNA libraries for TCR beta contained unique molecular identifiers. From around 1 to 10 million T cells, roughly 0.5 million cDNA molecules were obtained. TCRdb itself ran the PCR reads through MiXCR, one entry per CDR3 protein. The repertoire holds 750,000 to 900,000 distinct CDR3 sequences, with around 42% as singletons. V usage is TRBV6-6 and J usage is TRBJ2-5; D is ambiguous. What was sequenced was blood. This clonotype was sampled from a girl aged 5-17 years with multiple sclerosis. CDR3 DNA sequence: TGTGCCAGCAGCCAGACTTGGCTCAGCCAAGAGACCCAGTACTTC. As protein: CASSQTWLSQETQYF.